The rows below give T cell receptor beta chains drawn from one sample of a study of lymphopenia after photon versus proton radiotherapy. Data came from immunoSEQ multiplex PCR; TCRdb stores just in-frame clones and leaves some out. The data show 150,000 to 200,000 clones, with 80% to 90% seen just once and approximately 4.7% held by the top ten. Specimen: peripheral blood, collected from a patient treated with photon-based radiotherapy. All receptors derive from a man aged 50-59 years with gastric cancer. The CDR3 runs from the conserved cysteine through the conserved F or W. A D gene is named only where the DNA matches it firmly. Clone size is given for some rows only: seen once, a few or many times, or a class if the clone is expanded.

TRBJ2-3	-	TRBV29-1	-	TGCAGCGCCGCAAGGGGGGGTACGACAGATACGCAGTATTTT	CSAARGGTTDTQYF
TRBJ2-7	TRBD1	TRBV7-2	-	TGTGCCAGCAGCGGATCGACAGGGAAATACGAGCAGTACTTC	CASSGSTGKYEQYF
TRBJ1-4	-	TRBV12-2	-	TGTGCAAGTCGCCACCGGCGGGTTGATAATGAAAAACTGTTTTTT	CASRHRRVDNEKLFF
TRBJ1-2	-	TRBV6-6	-	TGTGCCAGCAGACCAAGTTATAGGGGAGGCTATGGCTACACCTTC	CASRPSYRGGYGYTF
TRBJ2-7	TRBD1	TRBV19	-	TGTGCCAGTAGTCCCGGACAGGGGGCAAGGGAGCAGTACTTC	CASSPGQGAREQYF
TRBJ1-2	-	TRBV29-1	-	TGCAGCGTTGAGAGACCGCAGGGTGGCTACACCTTC	CSVERPQGGYTF
TRBJ2-7	-	TRBV2	-	TGTGCCAGCAGCAGCCCTCAGCCTATGATTTACGAGCAGTACTTC	CASSSPQPMIYEQYF
TRBJ2-7	-	TRBV29-1	-	TGCAGCGGGTCCCCGGGACCTGGGGCCGAGCAGTACTTC	CSGSPGPGAEQYF
TRBJ2-5	-	TRBV20-1	-	TGCAGTGCTGGCCGGGAGACCCAGTACTTC	CSAGRETQYF
TRBJ2-2	-	TRBV7-2	-	TGTGCCAGCAGGCTAAATTCGAACACCGGGGAGCTGTTTTTT	CASRLNSNTGELFF
TRBJ1-4	-	TRBV30	once	TGTGCCTGGAGTAGGGGCGCCGGTGAAAAACTGTTTTTT	CAWSRGAGEKLFF
TRBJ2-7	-	TRBV5-4	few	TGTGCCAGCAGCTCTAATTACGAGCAGTACTTC	CASSSNYEQYF
TRBJ1-4	-	TRBV6-6	-	TGTGCCAGCACCCCCTGGGGTGAAAAACTGTTTTTT	CASTPWGEKLFF